These T cell receptor beta chains were read from a single sample in a study of blood T cell repertoires in COVID-19. Profiling relied on immunoSEQ multiplex PCR, and the TCRdb table lists in-frame clones only, not all of them. The repertoire consists of about 250,000 clones, with approximately 83% occurring once and the leading ten covering approximately 14%. Sequenced sample: peripheral blood. These receptors were taken from a person aged 65 to 85 with COVID-19, enrolled during active disease. CDR3s include the opening cysteine and the closing phenylalanine or tryptophan. The D gene is left open where the match is weak. Clone sizes are given selectively: once, few, many, or a class where the clone is expanded.

v_call,j_call,d_call,clone_size,cdr3_nt,cdr3_aa
TRBV11-2,TRBJ2-2,.,.,TGTGCCAGCAGCCCATCATTTGGACTTACGAACACCGGGGAGCTGTTTTTT,CASSPSFGLTNTGELFF
TRBV6-2/TRBV6-3,TRBJ2-7,.,.,TGTGCCAGCAGTCCGGACTTGGGATCCTACGAGCAGTACTTC,CASSPDLGSYEQYF
TRBV7-2,TRBJ1-4,.,.,TGTGCCAGCAGCTTCGACTCCATGAAACTGTTTTTT,CASSFDSMKLFF
TRBV5-8,TRBJ1-5,.,many,TGTGCCAGCAGCTTAGGAGGTTCCCTCCAGCCCCAGCATTTT,CASSLGGSLQPQHF
TRBV14,TRBJ1-1,.,.,TGTGCCAGCAGCCAAGATCAGAACACTGAAGCTTTCTTT,CASSQDQNTEAFF
TRBV2,TRBJ2-3,TRBD2,.,TGTGCCAGCAGTGCGGGACTAGCGGGAACAGATACGCAGTATTTT,CASSAGLAGTDTQYF
TRBV7-9,TRBJ1-2,.,.,TGTGCCAGCAGCGAAAGCTCGTCAGGGCCTAACTATGGCTACACCTTC,CASSESSSGPNYGYTF
TRBV5-1,TRBJ1-3,.,.,TGCGCCAGCAGCTTGGCCGGGATCTCTGGAAACACCATATATTTT,CASSLAGISGNTIYF
TRBV7-9,TRBJ2-7,TRBD2,.,TGTGCCAGCGGAGGGGGGGGACTAGCGGCCTACGAGCAGTACTTC,CASGGGGLAAYEQYF
TRBV5-6,TRBJ1-6,TRBD1,few,TGTGCCAGCAGCTTGGGGACAGGGGGCGCAAGTTTTTATTCACCCCTCCACTTT,CASSLGTGGASFYSPLHF
TRBV7-2,TRBJ1-6,.,.,TGTGCCAGCAGCCTGGGGGGGGTTGACGGGCACTCCTATAATTCACCCCTCCACTTT,CASSLGGVDGHSYNSPLHF
TRBV9,TRBJ2-2,TRBD2,.,TGTGCCAGCAGCGTAGTAGCGGGTCCCGGGGAGCTGTTTTTT,CASSVVAGPGELFF
TRBV19,TRBJ1-1,TRBD1,once,TGTGCCAGTAGTATAGACCGGGACAGGGGCGAAGCTTTCTTT,CASSIDRDRGEAFF
TRBV5-6,TRBJ1-1,.,.,TGTGCCAGCAGCTTGGGGGCGGGTAGCACTGAAGCTTTCTTT,CASSLGAGSTEAFF
TRBV2,TRBJ2-7,.,.,TGTGCCAGCAATAGGGGGAGCACCTACGAGCAGTACTTC,CASNRGSTYEQYF
TRBV7-2,TRBJ2-7,.,.,TGTGCCAGCAGCTTAGGCAAGCGGGCGACCCTTTGGGGGCAGTACTTC,CASSLGKRATLWGQYF
TRBV18,TRBJ2-5,TRBD2,.,TGTGCCAGCTCACCACCTGCGGGGGGCAAAGAGACCCAGTACTTC,CASSPPAGGKETQYF
TRBV24-1,TRBJ2-3,TRBD1,.,TGTGCCACAAGACAGGGGGTTTCAGATACGCAGTATTTT,CATRQGVSDTQYF
TRBV27,TRBJ2-7,.,.,TGTGCCAGCAGTCCCGGAGGACCACCTTACGAGCAGTACTTC,CASSPGGPPYEQYF
TRBV5-5,TRBJ1-2,TRBD1,.,TGTGCCAGCAGCGTGGACAGGTACTATGGCTACACCTTC,CASSVDRYYGYTF
TRBV7-9,TRBJ2-5,.,.,TGTGCCAGCAGCTTATTTCAACAAGAGACCCAGTACTTC,CASSLFQQETQYF
TRBV25-1,TRBJ2-7,.,.,TGTGCCAGCAGTGGAACCCTGCGTTACGAGCAGTACTTC,CASSGTLRYEQYF
TRBV11-2,TRBJ2-5,TRBD1,.,TGTGCCAGCAGCTTCGTGACAGGGGGTTTTCTGGAGACCCAGTACTTC,CASSFVTGGFLETQYF
TRBV5-1,TRBJ2-1,.,few,TGCGCCAGCAGCTTAGGACTAAGCTCCTACAATGAGCAGTTCTTC,CASSLGLSSYNEQFF
TRBV27,TRBJ1-1,TRBD1,.,TGTGCCAGCAAACTGACAGGGGGGTTGAACACTGAAGCTTTCTTT,CASKLTGGLNTEAFF
TRBV7-2,TRBJ1-1,.,.,TGTGCCAGCAGACTCGCCTCGACAGGGAACACTGAAGCTTTCTTT,CASRLASTGNTEAFF
TRBV29-1,TRBJ2-7,.,.,TGCAGCGTCTCGGACTCACGCTCCTACGAGCAGTACTTC,CSVSDSRSYEQYF
TRBV5-5,TRBJ1-4,.,.,TGTGCCAGCAGCTTGGTAGGGGCGCGGACTAATGAAAAACTGTTTTTT,CASSLVGARTNEKLFF
TRBV11-2,TRBJ2-1,.,.,TGTGCCAGCAGCTTATTTCTCGATGAGCAGTTCTTC,CASSLFLDEQFF
TRBV12-3/TRBV12-4,TRBJ1-1,.,few,TGTGCCAGCAGTTTAGGAGGTGGCACTGAAGCTTTCTTT,CASSLGGGTEAFF
TRBV28,TRBJ1-6,.,many,TGTGCCAGCAGTTTCGAGTATTCACCCCTCCACTTT,CASSFEYSPLHF
TRBV6-4,TRBJ1-2,TRBD1,.,TGTGCCAGCAGTGACCCCCGGGACAGGGTACATGGCTACACCTTC,CASSDPRDRVHGYTF
TRBV5-4,TRBJ1-2,.,.,TGTGCCAGCAGCTTGGGTCAGGTCGGCCCGGTTGTAGGTACCTTC,CASSLGQVGPVVGTF
TRBV7-3,TRBJ2-1,TRBD2,few,TGTGCCAGCAGCCCCGGGACTACCTACAATGAGCAGTTCTTC,CASSPGTTYNEQFF
TRBV9,TRBJ1-1,.,.,TGTGCCAGCAGCGGAACGACAGCTGAAGCTTTCTTT,CASSGTTAEAFF
TRBV2,TRBJ1-1,.,.,TGTGCCAGCAGTGTCGACACTGAAGCTTTCTTT,CASSVDTEAFF
TRBV24-1,TRBJ2-1,.,.,TGTGCCACCTCTCCGACAGGCTACAATGAGCAGTTCTTC,CATSPTGYNEQFF
TRBV19,TRBJ1-5,.,.,TGTGCCAGTAGTATCGGAGGGCCACCGGGGAATCAGCCCCAGCATTTT,CASSIGGPPGNQPQHF
TRBV7-8,TRBJ2-1,.,.,TGTGCCAGCAGCTATCTCCCGTCCCTAGGCAATGAGCAGTTCTTC,CASSYLPSLGNEQFF
TRBV7-2,TRBJ1-6,.,.,TGTGCCAGCAGCCCGTACAGGGAACCCCTCCACTTT,CASSPYREPLHF
TRBV7-8,TRBJ2-2,TRBD2,.,TGTGCCAGCAGCTCACCGACTAGCGGGGGGTTTACCGGGGAGCTGTTTTTT,CASSSPTSGGFTGELFF
TRBV6-5,TRBJ1-3,.,few,TGTGCCAGCAGTTACAACAGGGCCCTAGGAAACACCATATATTTT,CASSYNRALGNTIYF
TRBV4-2,TRBJ2-1,.,.,TGTGCCAGCAGCCAAGAAATCGGTGAGCAGTTCTTC,CASSQEIGEQFF
TRBV5-6,TRBJ1-4,.,.,TGTGCCAGCATGTCCGCAGGGTCTAATGAAAAACTGTTTTTT,CASMSAGSNEKLFF
TRBV30,TRBJ2-5,.,.,TGTGCCTGGAGTCTAGGAAACCAAGAGACCCAGTACTTC,CAWSLGNQETQYF
TRBV4-1,TRBJ1-6,.,.,TGCGCCAGCAGCCAAGTCGTGGGGCGGCGAATAAATTCACCCCTCCACTTT,CASSQVVGRRINSPLHF
TRBV7-9,TRBJ1-2,.,many,TGTGCCAGCAGCTTAGGTTCTACCCTGTATGGCTACACCTTC,CASSLGSTLYGYTF
TRBV10-3,TRBJ1-5,TRBD1,.,TGTGCCATCAGTCTCGGGCATCAGGGGGTTGATCAGCCCCAGCATTTT,CAISLGHQGVDQPQHF
TRBV19,TRBJ2-7,.,few,TGTGCCAGTAGTACGGCAGGGGACGAGCAGTACTTC,CASSTAGDEQYF
TRBV19,TRBJ1-2,.,.,TGTGCCAGTAGTATCACCAGCTATGGCTACACCTTC,CASSITSYGYTF
TRBV2,TRBJ1-5,.,few,TGTGCCAGCAGTGAAGCGCTTCCAGCCCAGCATTTT,CASSEALPAQHF
TRBV19,TRBJ2-7,.,.,TGTGCCAGTAGCCTCCCGTCCTACGAGCAGTACTTC,CASSLPSYEQYF
TRBV6-5,TRBJ2-7,.,.,TGTGCCAGCGGGGGGTTGGGGGAGCAGTACTTC,CASGGLGEQYF